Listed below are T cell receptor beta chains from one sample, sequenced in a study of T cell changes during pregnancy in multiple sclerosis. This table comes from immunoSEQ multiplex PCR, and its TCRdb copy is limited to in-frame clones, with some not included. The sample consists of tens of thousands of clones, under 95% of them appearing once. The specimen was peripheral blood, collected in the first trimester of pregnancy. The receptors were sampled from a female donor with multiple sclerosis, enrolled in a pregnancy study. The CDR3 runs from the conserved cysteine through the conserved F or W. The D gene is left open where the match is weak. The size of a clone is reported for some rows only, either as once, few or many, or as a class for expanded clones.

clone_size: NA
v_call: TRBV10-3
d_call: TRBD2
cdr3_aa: CAISESILAGGSTQYF

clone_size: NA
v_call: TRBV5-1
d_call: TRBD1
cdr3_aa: CASSLEVGTGDNEQYF

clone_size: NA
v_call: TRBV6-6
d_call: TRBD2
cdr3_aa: CASSYSGGLGNEQFF

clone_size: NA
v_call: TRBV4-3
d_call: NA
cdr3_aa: CASSQEGSLNTGELFF

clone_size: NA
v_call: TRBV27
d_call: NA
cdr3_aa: CASSLLGAYGYTF

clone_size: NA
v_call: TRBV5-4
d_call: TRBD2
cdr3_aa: CASRSGTSGNNEQFF

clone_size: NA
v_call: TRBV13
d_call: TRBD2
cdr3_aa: CASSPELAGVSDTQYF

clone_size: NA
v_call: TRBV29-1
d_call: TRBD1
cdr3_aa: CSVHNPSGQGHGGYTF

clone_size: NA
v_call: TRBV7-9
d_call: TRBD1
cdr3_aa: CASSSRQGAGNTIYF

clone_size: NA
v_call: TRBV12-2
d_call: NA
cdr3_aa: CASRLEDKNTGELFF

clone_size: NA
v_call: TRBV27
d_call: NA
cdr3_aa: CASSLGLDYEQYF

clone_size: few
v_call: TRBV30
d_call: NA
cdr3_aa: CAWNLAGGLEVETEAFF

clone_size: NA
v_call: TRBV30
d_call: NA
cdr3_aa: CAWSLADYYEQYF

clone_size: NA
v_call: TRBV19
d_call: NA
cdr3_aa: CASSPTSLETQYF

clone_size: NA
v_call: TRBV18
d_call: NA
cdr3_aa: CASSRTGPPNEKLFF

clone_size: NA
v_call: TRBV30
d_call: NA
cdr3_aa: CAWLQHYGYTF

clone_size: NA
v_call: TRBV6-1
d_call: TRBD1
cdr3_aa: CASSDPGQGAYGYTF

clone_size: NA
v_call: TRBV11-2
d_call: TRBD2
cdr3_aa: CASSGTGTSGTRGPYEQYF

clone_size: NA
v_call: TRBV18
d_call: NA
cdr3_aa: CASSPIAGVVANYGYTF

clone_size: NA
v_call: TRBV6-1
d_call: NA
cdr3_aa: CATRGGRNTEAFF

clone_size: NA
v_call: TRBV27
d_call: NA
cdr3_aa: CASSSESSYEQYF

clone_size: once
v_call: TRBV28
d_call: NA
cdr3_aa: CASSLIARVQPQHF

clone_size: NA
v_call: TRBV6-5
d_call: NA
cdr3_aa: CASSSTTSLDTQYF

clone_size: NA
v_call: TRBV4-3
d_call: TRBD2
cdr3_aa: CASSQDPEPASGSSTYEQYF

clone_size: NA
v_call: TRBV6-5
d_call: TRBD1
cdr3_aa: CASSSDRGSNQPQHF

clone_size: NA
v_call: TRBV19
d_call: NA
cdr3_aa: CASSSDRLGGYTF

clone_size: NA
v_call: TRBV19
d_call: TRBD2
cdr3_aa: CASNGGTGLAFQDEQFF

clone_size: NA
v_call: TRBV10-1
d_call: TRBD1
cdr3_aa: CASSEGPGQHSYEQYF

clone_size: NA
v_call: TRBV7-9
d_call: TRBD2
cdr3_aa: CASSLGLAHEQFF

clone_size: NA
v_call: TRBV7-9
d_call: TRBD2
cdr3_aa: CASSLRLAAQYF

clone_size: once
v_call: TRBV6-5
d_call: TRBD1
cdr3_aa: CASQGASSYNEQFF

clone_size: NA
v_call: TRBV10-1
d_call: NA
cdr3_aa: CASSARDSQYF

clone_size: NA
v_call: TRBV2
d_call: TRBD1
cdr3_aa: CASILQGFDYNEQFF

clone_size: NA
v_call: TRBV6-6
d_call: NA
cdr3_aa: CASSGSGLNNQPQHF

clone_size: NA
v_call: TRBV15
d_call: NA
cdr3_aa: CATSRDPAGVADTQYF

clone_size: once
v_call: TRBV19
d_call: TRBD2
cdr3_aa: CASSIIAGLNTGELFF

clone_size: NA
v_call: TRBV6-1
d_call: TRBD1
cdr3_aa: CASSGYTGTGTGQYF

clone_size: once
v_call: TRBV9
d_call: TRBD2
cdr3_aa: CASGASGNSYEQYF

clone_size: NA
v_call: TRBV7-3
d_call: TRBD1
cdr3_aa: CASSLTGIGETQYF

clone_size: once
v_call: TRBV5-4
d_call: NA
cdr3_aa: CASSDGSNTEAFF

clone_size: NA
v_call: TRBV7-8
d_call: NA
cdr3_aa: CASSYSGSGANVLTF

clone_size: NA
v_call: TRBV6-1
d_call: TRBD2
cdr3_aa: CASKAGGPQETQYF